A single sample gave rise to the 9 T cell receptor beta chains below, sequenced in a study of cytomegalovirus exposure and HLA in healthy donors. The PCR contained 60 Vbeta and 13 Jbeta primers. The data were produced by immunoSEQ multiplex PCR, yet TCRdb's version contains in-frame clones alone and is incomplete. The sample lists 120,000 or so clones, over 70% occurring once. The sample comprised PBMCs. These receptors were obtained from a woman between 50 and 59 years old in good health and CMV-seronegative.

This chain uses TRBV30 with TRBJ2-2; 12 nucleotides match TRBD2. V lost 1 base and J lost 8; bases outside the gene matches: 5. This CDR3 spans 15 amino acids. Germline CDR1 reads GTSNPN; CDR2 reads SVGIG (reference sequence). This CDR3 reads CAWSGLAGVRGELFF. The DNA of the CDR3 is TGTGCCTGGAGTGGACTAGCGGGAGTTAGGGGGGAGCTGTTTTTT.

The chain carries TRBV4-3 and TRBJ1-1; possibly TRBD1 for D (5 bases). From germline, CDR1 is LGHNA and CDR2 YSLEER. V was trimmed by 0 bases and J by 3 bases, leaving 11 bases between them. The CDR3 consists of 15 residues. The chain's CDR3 is CASSQDAGPYTEAFF. CDR3 sequence (DNA): TGCGCCAGCAGCCAAGATGCAGGGCCCTACACTGAAGCTTTCTTT.

V usage is TRBV9 and J usage is TRBJ1-4, with a possible D match to TRBD1 (6 bases). This CDR3 is built from 18 residues. In germline, CDR1 is SGDLS, CDR2 YYNGEE. Trimming removed 3 bases from V and 6 bases from J, with 24 bases in between. CDR3 protein: CASSAGGLLRGMDEKLFF. DNA for the CDR3: TGTGCCAGCAGCGCCGGCGGTTTGTTGAGGGGGATGGATGAAAAACTGTTTTTT.

This clone appeared once. The V and J genes are TRBV7-2 and TRBJ2-7; D might be TRBD2 (5 bases). Trimming cost V 3 bases and J 3 bases, with 9 bases left between them. In germline, CDR1 is SGHTA, CDR2 FQGNSA. The CDR3 spans 13 residues. The CDR3 DNA reads TGTGCCAGCAGCTTTGGACTTGTCTACGAGCAGTACTTC. It codes for CASSFGLVYEQYF.

The rearrangement joins TRBV5-6 to TRBJ2-5; 7 positions agree with TRBD2. J was trimmed by 4 bases and V by 3 bases; bases with no gene match: 15. Germline values: CDR1 SGHDT, CDR2 YYEEEE. The CDR3 consists of 17 residues. CDR3 sequence reads: CASSYQRDLRGRETQYF. The CDR3 region has the DNA TGTGCCAGCAGCTACCAGCGGGACCTCCGGGGGAGAGAGACCCAGTACTTC. The full variable domain, completed using reference TRBV5-6 and TRBJ2-5, is DAGVTQSPTHLIKTRGQQVTLRCSPKSGHDTVSWYQQALGQGPQFIFQYYEEEERQRGNFPDRFSGHQFPNYSSELNVNALLLGDSALYLCASSYQRDLRGRETQYFGPGTRLLVL.

The gene calls are TRBV23-1 and TRBJ2-5, with 9 bases lining up with TRBD2. The DNA matches TRBJ2-7 better at its end, which makes the J call doubtful. TRBV23-1 qualifies as an ORF whose function is uncertain. There are 21 residues in the CDR3. CDR3 DNA sequence: TGCGCCAGCAGTCAGTTGCTAGCGGGGAGGGTAACCGGGGAGGGGCGTTACGAGCAGTACTTC. This encodes CASSQLLAGRVTGEGRYEQYF.

The J gene is TRBJ2-1, the V gene TRBV25-1; TRBD2 aligns across 9 bases. Germline CDR1 and CDR2: MGHDK and SYGVNS. This CDR3 is 15 amino acids long. Trimming took 5 bases from V and 5 from J; bases not matched to a gene: 7. CDR3 protein: CASSPPGLAHNEQFF. Here the CDR3 DNA reads TGTGCCAGCAGTCCACCGGGACTAGCTCACAATGAGCAGTTCTTC.

This clone was detected only once. The chain employs TRBV5-6 and TRBJ2-5; TRBD1 matches 9 bases. CDR3 size: 16 residues. The V segment lost 2 bases and the J segment 5 bases; nucleotides outside the gene matches: 10. CDR1 SGHDT and CDR2 YYEEEE come from the germline V gene. The CDR3, as DNA: TGTGCCAGCAGCTTCGAACGGACAGGGGACCGGGAGACCCAGTACTTC. Encoded protein: CASSFERTGDRETQYF.

This chain joins TRBV9 and TRBJ1-1; 7 positions agree with TRBD1. This CDR3 spans 15 amino acids. V shed 0 bases and J 0 bases; nucleotides not matched to a gene: 2. Germline loops: CDR1 SGDLS, CDR2 YYNGEE. CDR3: CASSVEGQLNTEAFF. The CDR3 bases are TGTGCCAGCAGCGTAGAGGGACAGTTGAACACTGAAGCTTTCTTT.